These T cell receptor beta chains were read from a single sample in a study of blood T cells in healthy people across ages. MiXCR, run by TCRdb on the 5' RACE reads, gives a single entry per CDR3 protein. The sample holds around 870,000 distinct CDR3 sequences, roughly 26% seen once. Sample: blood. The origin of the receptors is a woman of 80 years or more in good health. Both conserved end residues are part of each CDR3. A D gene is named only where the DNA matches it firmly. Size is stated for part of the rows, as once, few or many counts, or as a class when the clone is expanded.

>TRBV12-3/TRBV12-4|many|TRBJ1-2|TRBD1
CASSIDRGHGGYTF
TGTGCCAGCAGCATCGACAGGGGGCACGGTGGCTACACCTTC
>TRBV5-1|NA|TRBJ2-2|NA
CASSLVPGTGELFF
TGCGCCAGCAGCTTGGTCCCAGGGACCGGGGAGCTGTTTTTT
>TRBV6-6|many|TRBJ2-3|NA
CASTGDTDTQYF
TGTGCCAGCACCGGCGATACAGATACGCAGTATTTT
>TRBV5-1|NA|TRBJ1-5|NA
CASSEGRVGEPQHF
TGCGCCAGCAGCGAAGGCAGGGTGGGCGAGCCCCAGCATTTT
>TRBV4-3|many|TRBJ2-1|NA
CASSQEGSSAGEQFF
TGCGCCAGCAGCCAAGAAGGCTCTAGCGCCGGTGAGCAGTTCTTC
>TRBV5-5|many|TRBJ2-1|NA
CASSSGQYSSNEQFF
TGTGCCAGCAGCTCCGGACAGTATAGTAGCAATGAGCAGTTCTTC
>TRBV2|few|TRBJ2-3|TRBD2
CASSWRTSGGLPPDTQYF
TGTGCCAGCAGCTGGAGGACTAGCGGGGGGCTCCCCCCAGATACGCAGTATTTT
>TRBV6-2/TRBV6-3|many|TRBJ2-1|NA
CASSYSGRGLPWNEQFF
TGTGCCAGCAGTTACTCGGGACGGGGCCTCCCTTGGAATGAGCAGTTCTTC
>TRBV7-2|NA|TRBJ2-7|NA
CASSAPGDYEQYF
TGTGCCAGCAGCGCACCCGGGGACTACGAGCAGTACTTC
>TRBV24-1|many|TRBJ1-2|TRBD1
CATSDPYERTGAPSFDGYTF
TGTGCCACCAGTGATCCTTATGAAAGGACAGGCGCCCCTTCCTTCGATGGCTACACCTTC
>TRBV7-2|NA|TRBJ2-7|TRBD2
CASSEGGGRLEQYF
TGTGCCAGCAGCGAGGGCGGGGGGCGATTGGAGCAGTACTTC
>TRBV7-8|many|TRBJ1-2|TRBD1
CASSPQPGQGDYGYTF
TGTGCCAGCAGCCCCCAACCGGGACAGGGCGACTATGGCTACACCTTC
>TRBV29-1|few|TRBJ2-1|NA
CSVGSNEQFF
TGCAGCGTTGGCTCCAATGAGCAGTTCTTC
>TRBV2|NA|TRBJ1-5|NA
CASTGVGGNQPQHF
TGTGCCAGTACAGGTGTCGGCGGCAATCAGCCCCAGCATTTT
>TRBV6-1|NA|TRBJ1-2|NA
CASSEATTVALYGYTF
TGTGCCAGCAGTGAAGCCACGACGGTCGCCCTCTATGGCTACACCTTC
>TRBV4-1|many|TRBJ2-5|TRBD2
CASSQAARGGLETQYF
TGCGCCAGCAGCCAAGCAGCGCGGGGGGGCCTAGAGACCCAGTACTTC
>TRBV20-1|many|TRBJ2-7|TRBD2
CSARSGGAQGEQYF
TGCAGTGCTAGATCCGGGGGGGCCCAAGGCGAGCAGTACTTC
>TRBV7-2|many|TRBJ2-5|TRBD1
CASSSGTGVVETQYF
TGTGCCAGCAGCTCCGGGACAGGGGTTGTGGAGACCCAGTACTTC
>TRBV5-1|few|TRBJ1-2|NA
CASSDDRYGYTF
TGCGCCAGCAGCGACGACCGGTATGGCTACACCTTC
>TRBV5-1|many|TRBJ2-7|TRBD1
CASSKRQGPYEQYF
TGCGCCAGCAGTAAAAGACAGGGTCCCTACGAGCAGTACTTC
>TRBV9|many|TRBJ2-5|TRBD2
CASSVGLAGGPETQYF
TGTGCCAGCAGCGTAGGACTAGCGGGGGGGCCTGAGACCCAGTACTTC
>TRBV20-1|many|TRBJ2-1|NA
CSARGGQFYNEQFF
TGCAGTGCTAGGGGGGGCCAGTTCTACAATGAGCAGTTCTTC
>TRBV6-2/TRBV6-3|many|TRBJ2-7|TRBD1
CASTPQTGGGIGMAYEQYF
TGTGCCAGCACGCCCCAGACAGGGGGCGGAATCGGGATGGCTTACGAGCAGTACTTC
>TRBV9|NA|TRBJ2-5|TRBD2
CASSVGGGARETQYF
TGTGCCAGCAGCGTAGGCGGGGGGGCCCGGGAGACCCAGTACTTC
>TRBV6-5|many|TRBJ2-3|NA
CASSTTARSTDTQYF
TGTGCCAGCAGTACCACGGCCCGATCCACAGATACGCAGTATTTT
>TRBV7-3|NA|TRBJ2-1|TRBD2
CASSLLAGKQFF
TGTGCCAGCAGCCTACTAGCGGGAAAGCAGTTCTTC
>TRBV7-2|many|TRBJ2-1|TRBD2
CASRSTSGVNEQFF
TGTGCCAGCAGATCCACAAGCGGGGTAAATGAGCAGTTCTTC